Given below is one T cell receptor beta chain in context. There were TCR beta CDR3 regions amplified from RNA transcripts. HTBI primers were the set used in a first-round RT-PCR of the TCR CDR3. TCRdb used MiXCR to reprocess the multiplex PCR reads, holding one entry per CDR3 protein. The sample contains approximately 620,000 distinct CDR3 sequences, roughly 14% of which appear only once. The sample originates from a study of T cells in Graves' hyperthyroidism and ophthalmopathy. The PBMCs were sourced from fresh peripheral blood (around 10 ml). Trimming removed 4 bases from V and 10 bases from J, with 16 bases in between. Germline-derived CDR1 and CDR2 are MRHNA and SNTAGT. The CDR3 totals 13 residues.

This TCR was sampled from a woman in her twenties or thirties with Graves' hyperthyroidism that later progressed to Graves' ophthalmopathy. Sequencing was carried out using blood. The chain uses TRBV6-4 and TRBJ1-2; D is unresolved. The CDR3 nucleotides read TGTGCCAGCAGTGCATGGGGAAGTGGCGACTACACCTTC. Protein sequence: CASSAWGSGDYTF.